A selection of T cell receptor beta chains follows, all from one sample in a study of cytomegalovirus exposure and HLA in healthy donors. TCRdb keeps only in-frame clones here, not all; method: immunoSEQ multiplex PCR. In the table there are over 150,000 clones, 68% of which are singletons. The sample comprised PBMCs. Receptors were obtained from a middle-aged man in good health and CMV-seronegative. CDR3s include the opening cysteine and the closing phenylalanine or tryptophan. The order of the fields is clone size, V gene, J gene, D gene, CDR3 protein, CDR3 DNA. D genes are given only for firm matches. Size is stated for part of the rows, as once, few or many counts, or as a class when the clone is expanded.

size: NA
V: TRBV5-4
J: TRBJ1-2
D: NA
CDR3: CASSNTANYGYTF
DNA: TGTGCCAGCAGCAACACCGCTAACTATGGCTACACCTTC

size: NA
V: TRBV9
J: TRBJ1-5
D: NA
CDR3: CASSGDSVQQPQHF
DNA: TGTGCCAGCAGCGGAGACAGCGTTCAGCAGCCCCAGCATTTT

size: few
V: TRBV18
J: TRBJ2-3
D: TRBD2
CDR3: CASSPPGGLAGGDTQYF
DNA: TGTGCCAGCTCACCACCTGGGGGACTAGCGGGAGGAGATACGCAGTATTTT

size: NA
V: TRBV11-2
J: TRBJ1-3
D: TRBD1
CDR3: CASSAGQGAPGGNTIYF
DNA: TGTGCCAGCAGCGCGGGACAGGGGGCCCCTGGGGGAAACACCATATATTTT

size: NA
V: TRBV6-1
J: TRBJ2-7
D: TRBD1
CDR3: CASSAQSGTGGEQYF
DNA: TGTGCCAGCAGTGCCCAATCCGGGACAGGCGGCGAGCAGTACTTC

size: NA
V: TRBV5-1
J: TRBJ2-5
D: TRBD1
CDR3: CASSLPGGETQYF
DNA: TGCGCCAGCAGCTTACCAGGGGGCGAGACCCAGTACTTC

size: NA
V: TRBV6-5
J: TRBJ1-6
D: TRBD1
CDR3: CASSKGATRNSPLHF
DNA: TGTGCCAGCAGTAAGGGGGCCACTAGGAATTCACCCCTCCACTTT

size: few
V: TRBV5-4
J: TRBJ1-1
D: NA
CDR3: CASSAGLNTEAFF
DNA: TGTGCCAGCTCGGCGGGCCTGAACACTGAAGCTTTCTTT

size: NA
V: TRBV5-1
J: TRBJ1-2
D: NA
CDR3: CASSLQVDYGYTF
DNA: TGCGCCAGCAGCTTACAGGTGGACTATGGCTACACCTTC

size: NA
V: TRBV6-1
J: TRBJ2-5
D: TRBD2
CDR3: CASSEGGGHWEETQYF
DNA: TGTGCCAGCAGTGAAGGCGGGGGGCACTGGGAAGAGACCCAGTACTTC

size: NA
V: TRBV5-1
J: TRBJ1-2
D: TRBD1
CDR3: CASSFGDRGGYGYTF
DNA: TGCGCCAGCAGCTTTGGGGACAGGGGGGGATATGGCTACACCTTC

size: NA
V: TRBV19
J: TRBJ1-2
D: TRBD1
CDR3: CAAATGVYGYTF
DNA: TGTGCCGCTGCGACAGGGGTTTATGGCTACACCTTC

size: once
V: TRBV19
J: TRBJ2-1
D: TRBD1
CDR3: CASRDRGGSYNEQFF
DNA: TGTGCCAGTAGGGACAGGGGCGGTTCCTACAATGAGCAGTTCTTC

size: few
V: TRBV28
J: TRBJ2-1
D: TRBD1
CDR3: CASSWTGHNEQFF
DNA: TGTGCCAGCAGTTGGACAGGGCATAATGAGCAGTTCTTC

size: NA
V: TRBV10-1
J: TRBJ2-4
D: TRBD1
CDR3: CASSDTGAENIQYF
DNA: TGCGCCAGCAGTGACACAGGGGCTGAAAACATTCAGTACTTC

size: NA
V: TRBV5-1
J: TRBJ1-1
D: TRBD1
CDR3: CASSLGPGGSGTEAFF
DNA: TGCGCCAGCAGCTTGGGGCCAGGGGGCTCGGGCACTGAAGCTTTCTTT

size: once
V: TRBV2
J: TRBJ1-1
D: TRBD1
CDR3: CASSEGYGGGVHTEAFF
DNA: TGTGCCAGCAGTGAAGGGTACGGAGGGGGCGTTCACACTGAAGCTTTCTTT

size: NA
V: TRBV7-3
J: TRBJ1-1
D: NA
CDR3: CASSLLQARNTEAFF
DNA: TGTGCCAGCAGCTTGCTACAGGCACGGAACACTGAAGCTTTCTTT

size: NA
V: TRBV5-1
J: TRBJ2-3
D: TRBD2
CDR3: CASSAGGASDTQYF
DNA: TGCGCCAGCAGCGCCGGGGGGGCGTCAGATACGCAGTATTTT

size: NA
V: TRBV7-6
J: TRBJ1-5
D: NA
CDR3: CASSLGAGDNQPQHF
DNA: TGTGCCAGCAGCTTAGGGGCAGGGGATAATCAGCCCCAGCATTTT

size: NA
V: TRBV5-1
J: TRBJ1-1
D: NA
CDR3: CASSLAPGVGTEAFF
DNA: TGCGCCAGCAGCTTGGCCCCAGGGGTAGGCACTGAAGCTTTCTTT

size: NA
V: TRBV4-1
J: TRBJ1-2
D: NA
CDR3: CASSHPLGTSTKREGYTF
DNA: TGCGCCAGCAGCCACCCACTTGGGACAAGTACCAAAAGGGAGGGCTACACCTTC

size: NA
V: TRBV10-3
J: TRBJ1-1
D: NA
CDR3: CAISPDSSDTEAFF
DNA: TGTGCCATCAGTCCTGACTCTTCGGACACTGAAGCTTTCTTT

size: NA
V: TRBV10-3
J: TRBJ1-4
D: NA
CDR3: CATRDEGGKEKLFF
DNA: TGTGCCACCCGGGATGAGGGCGGGAAGGAAAAACTGTTTTTT

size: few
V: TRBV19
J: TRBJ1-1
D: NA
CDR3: CASSIDTTTEAFF
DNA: TGTGCCAGTAGTATAGACACTACCACTGAAGCTTTCTTT

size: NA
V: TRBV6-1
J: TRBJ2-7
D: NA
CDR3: CASSEGGFASYEQYF
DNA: TGTGCCAGCAGTGAAGGGGGCTTTGCCTCCTACGAGCAGTACTTC

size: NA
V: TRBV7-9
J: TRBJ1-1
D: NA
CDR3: CASSLYAISSVEAFF
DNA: TGTGCCAGCAGCTTATACGCGATAAGCTCGGTCGAAGCTTTCTTT

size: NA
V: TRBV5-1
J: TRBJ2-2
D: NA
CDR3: CASSPGPNTGELFF
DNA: TGCGCCAGCAGCCCGGGTCCTAACACCGGGGAGCTGTTTTTT

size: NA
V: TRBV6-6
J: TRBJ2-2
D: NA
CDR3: CASITAGAGELFF
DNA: TGTGCCAGCATTACGGCGGGTGCCGGGGAGCTGTTTTTT

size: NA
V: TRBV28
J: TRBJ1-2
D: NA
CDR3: CASSAGNYGYTF
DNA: TGTGCCAGCAGTGCAGGGAACTATGGCTACACCTTC